Listed below are T cell receptor beta chains from one sample, sequenced in a study of T cell repertoires in cytomegalovirus infection. For these TCRs, the target antigens are not known. TCRdb ran MiXCR on the reads and lists one entry per CDR3 protein. This table has 900,000 to 950,000 distinct CDR3 sequences, 30% to 40% appearing once. The material was cultured CD8+ T cells from PBMCs, obtained from culture after CMV antigen stimulation. These receptors originate from a human donor in good health (CMV status not recorded). Some clones in this sample may be carry-over from other donors' samples. Both conserved end residues are part of each CDR3. The D gene is left open where the match is weak. Not all rows give a size; the values are once, few, many and, for expanded clones, a class.

D	V	size	J	CDR3	DNA
NA	TRBV11-1	NA	TRBJ2-5	CASSPGEQPHGETQYF	TGTGCCAGCAGCCCGGGGGAACAGCCCCACGGGGAGACCCAGTACTTC
NA	TRBV7-2	many	TRBJ1-2	CASSSTRERGYTF	TGTGCCAGCAGCTCTACCAGAGAACGGGGCTACACCTTC
TRBD2	TRBV20-1	once	TRBJ2-1	CSARTSGVHSYNEQFF	TGCAGTGCTAGGACTAGCGGGGTCCACTCCTACAATGAGCAGTTCTTC
NA	TRBV2	few	TRBJ1-1	CASSRGRNTEAFF	TGTGCCAGCTCGAGGGGCCGGAACACTGAAGCTTTCTTT
NA	TRBV27	NA	TRBJ2-7	CASSSSVLDEQYF	NA
TRBD2	TRBV6-1	few	TRBJ2-1	CASSEGGTGYNEQFF	TGTGCCAGCAGTGAGGGAGGGACGGGATACAATGAGCAGTTCTTC
TRBD1	TRBV6-6	few	TRBJ1-2	CASKGRQGYGYTF	TGTGCCAGCAAAGGGAGACAGGGGTATGGCTACACCTTC
NA	TRBV13	NA	TRBJ1-2	CASSPRGNNRYGYTF	TGTGCCAGCAGCCCCCGAGGGAATAACCGCTATGGCTACACCTTC
TRBD1	TRBV6-1	NA	TRBJ1-1	CASSFRQGNTEAFF	TGTGCCAGCAGTTTTAGACAGGGTAATACTGAAGCTTTCTTT
NA	TRBV7-6	few	TRBJ2-2	CASSPIRQPDGELFF	TGTGCTAGCAGTCCCATTCGACAGCCGGACGGGGAGCTGTTTTTT
NA	TRBV11-2	NA	TRBJ2-5	CASSAGTQYF	TGTGCCAGCAGCGCGGGGACCCAGTACTTC
NA	TRBV7-3	NA	TRBJ1-2	CASVPRDVSGYTF	TGTGCCAGCGTCCCCAGGGACGTTTCTGGCTACACCTTC
TRBD2	TRBV9	NA	TRBJ2-3	CASSAEGTSTDTQYF	TGTGCCAGCAGCGCCGAGGGGACTAGTACAGATACGCAGTATTTT
TRBD1	TRBV6-1	NA	TRBJ2-1	CASSSGTGFVNEQFF	TGTGCCAGCAGTTCCGGGACAGGGTTTGTAAATGAGCAGTTCTTC
NA	TRBV4-1	few	TRBJ1-2	CASSQDRINGYTF	TGCGCCAGCAGCCAAGACAGGATTAATGGCTACACCTTC
NA	TRBV20-1	few	TRBJ1-1	CSARQAGNTEAFF	TGCAGTGCCAGACAGGCGGGGAACACTGAAGCTTTCTTT
NA	TRBV7-2	NA	TRBJ2-7	CASSGWGQMGYEQYF	TGTGCCAGCAGCGGCTGGGGACAAATGGGGTACGAGCAGTACTTC
NA	TRBV11-3	few	TRBJ2-1	CASSYVGGDYNEQFF	TGTGCCAGCAGCTACGTCGGCGGGGACTACAATGAGCAGTTCTTC
NA	TRBV12-5	once	TRBJ2-2	CASGFVGYTGELFF	TGTGCTAGTGGTTTCGTGGGTTACACCGGGGAGCTGTTTTTT
NA	TRBV9	many	TRBJ1-2	CASSVDTGHYGYTF	TGTGCCAGCAGCGTAGATACAGGGCACTATGGCTACACCTTC
NA	TRBV7-6	NA	TRBJ2-1	CASSDRAGETGLNEQFF	TGTGCCAGCAGCGATAGGGCGGGGGAGACAGGCCTCAATGAGCAGTTCTTC
NA	TRBV6-5	few	TRBJ2-2	CASRDPGLAGELFF	TGTGCCAGCCGTGATCCGGGATTGGCCGGGGAGCTGTTTTTT
TRBD2	TRBV6-2/TRBV6-3	many	TRBJ2-1	CASRLLGGGEYNEQFF	TGTGCCAGCAGGCTTCTAGGCGGGGGGGAGTACAATGAGCAGTTCTTC
TRBD2	TRBV7-7	NA	TRBJ2-5	CASSLTSGELQETQYF	TGTGCTAGCAGCTTAACTAGCGGGGAGCTTCAAGAGACCCAGTACTTC
TRBD2	TRBV7-9	many	TRBJ2-5	CASSTGERGGLEETQYF	TGTGCCAGCAGCACCGGGGAGCGGGGGGGCTTGGAGGAGACCCAGTACTTC